A selection of T cell receptor beta chains follows, all from one sample in a study of identical twins. TCRdb called the 5' RACE reads again in MiXCR, with one record for every CDR3 protein. Of 1.5 million to 2 million distinct CDR3 sequences in the sample, less than 35% are singletons; the top ten hold under 0.35%. Sequencing input: cord blood. The source of these receptors is a newborn girl in good health. Both conserved end residues are part of each CDR3. The D gene is left open where the match is weak. The size of a clone is reported for some rows only, either as once, few or many, or as a class for expanded clones.

>few|TRBJ1-1|-|TRBV6-5|15
CASTGGWEMNTEAFF
TGTGCCAGCACTGGGGGGTGGGAGATGAACACTGAAGCTTTCTTT
>-|TRBJ2-7|TRBD2|TRBV7-2|16
CASSFSGTSSPYEQYF
TGTGCCAGCAGCTTCTCCGGGACTAGCTCGCCCTACGAGCAGTACTTC
>-|TRBJ2-4|-|TRBV20-1|17
CSARLEWTVIAKNIQYF
TGCAGTGCTCGGCTGGAATGGACAGTCATAGCCAAAAACATTCAGTACTTC
>once|TRBJ1-5|-|TRBV20-1|15
CSARGGTNSNQPQHF
TGCAGTGCTAGAGGGGGTACGAATAGCAATCAGCCCCAGCATTTT
>-|TRBJ2-5|-|TRBV24-1|13
CATSGREQETQYF
TGTGCCACCAGTGGGAGAGAACAAGAGACCCAGTACTTC
>-|TRBJ2-3|TRBD2|TRBV27|19
CASSLSGRLARSSTDTQYF
TGTGCCAGCAGTTTATCCGGTCGACTAGCGCGATCTAGCACAGATACGCAGTATTTT
>-|TRBJ2-3|TRBD2|TRBV12-3/TRBV12-4|16
CASSSLAGLSTDMQYF
TGTGCCAGCAGTTCCCTAGCGGGGCTTAGCACAGATATGCAATATTTT
>many|TRBJ2-7|TRBD2|TRBV12-3/TRBV12-4|17
CASSFDGTSGGVYEQYF
TGTGCCAGCAGTTTTGATGGGACTAGCGGGGGGGTCTACGAGCAGTACTTC
>-|TRBJ2-3|-|TRBV9|15
CASSPSLGGTDTQYF
TGTGCCAGCAGCCCCTCACTAGGGGGCACAGATACGCAGTATTTT
>few|TRBJ2-3|-|TRBV30|13
CAWSVRRTDTQYF
TGTGCCTGGAGTGTACGTCGGACAGATACGCAGTATTTT
>-|TRBJ2-3|TRBD2|TRBV10-1|15
CASSGALAGADTQYF
TGCGCCAGCAGTGGAGCGCTCGCGGGGGCAGATACGCAGTATTTT
>many|TRBJ2-1|-|TRBV7-9|14
CASSLDISYNEQFF
TGTGCCAGCAGCTTAGACATCTCCTACAATGAGCAGTTCTTC
>-|TRBJ2-1|TRBD2|TRBV4-2|15
CASSQDGVLANEQFF
TGTGCCAGCAGCCAAGACGGGGTACTAGCGAATGAGCAGTTCTTC
>many|TRBJ2-3|-|TRBV5-1|14
CASSLVKFTDTQYF
TGCGCCAGCAGCTTGGTCAAGTTCACAGATACGCAGTATTTT
>few|TRBJ2-1|-|TRBV30|16
CAWSQSSWGWSNEQFF
TGTGCCTGGAGCCAATCCTCCTGGGGGTGGAGTAATGAGCAGTTCTTC
>-|TRBJ1-2|TRBD1|TRBV4-1|15
CASSTPGQGKDGYTF
TGCGCCAGCAGCACCCCTGGACAGGGGAAGGATGGCTACACCTTC
>few|TRBJ2-7|TRBD2|TRBV7-9|16
CASSLFLGRGSYEQYF
TGTGCCAGCAGCTTGTTCCTGGGGAGGGGATCCTACGAGCAGTACTTC
>-|TRBJ2-7|TRBD2|TRBV6-5|17
CASSYWTSGRDYNEQYF
TGTGCCAGCAGTTACTGGACTAGCGGGAGGGATTACAATGAGCAGTACTTC
>few|TRBJ2-7|TRBD2|TRBV6-7|15
CASSKSGTDSYEQYF
TGTGCCAGCAGTAAAAGCGGGACGGACTCCTACGAGCAGTACTTC
>-|TRBJ2-7|TRBD2|TRBV6-6|17
CASQKLGYSGSPYEQYF
TGTGCCAGCCAGAAACTGGGTTATAGCGGGAGTCCCTACGAGCAGTACTTC
>many|TRBJ2-7|-|TRBV10-3|14
CATNTGRQASEQYF
TGTGCCACAAACACAGGGCGTCAAGCGTCCGAGCAGTACTTC
>-|TRBJ2-1|TRBD1|TRBV20-1|14
CSAPTGTGYNEQFF
TGCAGTGCTCCAACCGGGACAGGTTACAATGAGCAGTTCTTC
>-|TRBJ2-1|-|TRBV15|14
CATSRDLGTNEQFF
TGTGCCACCAGCAGAGATTTAGGGACCAATGAGCAGTTCTTC
>few|TRBJ2-4|TRBD2|TRBV2|15
CASTIAGGPYNEQYF
TGTGCCAGCACTATAGCGGGAGGGCCCTACAATGAGCAGTACTTC
>-|TRBJ2-1|TRBD2|TRBV6-2/TRBV6-3|16
CASSWNSGRYYNEQFF
TGTGCCAGCAGTTGGAATAGCGGGAGGTACTACAATGAGCAGTTCTTC
>-|TRBJ2-7|-|TRBV7-2|19
CASSLGGLMSRTTSYEQYF
TGTGCCAGCAGCTTAGGAGGTCTTATGAGTCGGACTACTTCCTACGAGCAGTACTTC
>-|TRBJ1-5|TRBD1|TRBV20-1|12
CSAWTGGQPQHF
TGCAGTGCCTGGACAGGCGGTCAGCCCCAGCATTTT
>-|TRBJ2-3|-|TRBV20-1|15
CSASWRVSSTDTQYF
TGCAGTGCTAGTTGGCGGGTATCTAGCACAGATACGCAGTATTTT
>-|TRBJ2-3|TRBD2|TRBV12-3/TRBV12-4|15
CASTKRGEPTDAQYF
TGTGCCAGCACCAAGCGGGGGGAACCCACAGATGCGCAGTATTTT
>many|TRBJ2-4|-|TRBV7-2|14
CASSPTITKNIQYF
TGTGCCAGCAGCCCCACTATAACCAAAAACATTCAGTACTTC
>-|TRBJ2-7|-|TRBV30|11
CACPRGYEQYF
TGTGCCTGCCCCCGGGGCTACGAGCAGTACTTC
>-|TRBJ2-1|TRBD1|TRBV12-3/TRBV12-4|12
CASSLGQGVWFF
TGTGCCAGCAGTTTAGGGCAGGGGGTCTGGTTCTTC
>few|TRBJ1-2|TRBD1|TRBV9|16
CASSVAGGQTNYGYTF
TGTGCCAGCAGCGTAGCTGGGGGACAGACGAACTATGGCTACACCTTC
>few|TRBJ2-3|-|TRBV28|13
CASSLWALDTQYF
TGTGCCAGCAGTTTATGGGCGTTGGATACGCAGTATTTT
>few|TRBJ2-7|-|TRBV15|13
CATAHRVGHEQYF
TGTGCCACCGCCCACAGGGTGGGCCACGAGCAGTACTTC
>many|TRBJ1-2|-|TRBV6-2/TRBV6-3|11
CASSYNYGYTF
TGTGCCAGCAGTTACAACTATGGCTACACCTTC
>-|TRBJ2-3|TRBD1|TRBV19|15
CASMDRGVSTDTQYF
TGTGCCAGTATGGACAGGGGAGTTAGCACAGATACGCAGTATTTT
>-|TRBJ2-3|-|TRBV11-2|14
CASRSGVLPDTQYF
TGTGCCAGCCGAAGTGGAGTCCTGCCAGATACGCAGTATTTT